Below are 28 T cell receptor beta chains sequenced from a single sample in a study of tumor-infiltrating lymphocytes in localized non-small cell lung cancer. Assay: immunoSEQ multiplex PCR; the TCRdb copy retains only in-frame clones and omits some. Of 7,500 to 9,500 clones listed, around 81% are singletons. Sequencing was done on a sample of uninvolved lung tissue not adjacent to the tumor. The receptors were gathered from a human donor with non-small cell lung cancer.

The CDR3 protein is CASSGFSYEQYF. As DNA, the CDR3 is TGTGCCAGCAGTGGGTTCTCCTACGAGCAGTACTTC. The V and J genes are TRBV5-6 and TRBJ2-7; D is unresolved. The CDR3 extends over 12 amino acids. V was trimmed by 5 bases and J by 0 bases, leaving 6 bases between them. CDR1 is SGHDT, CDR2 YYEEEE, per germline.

The chain joins TRBV7-9 to TRBJ1-1; tentatively, D is TRBD1 (6 bases). The germline gives CDR1 SEHNR, CDR2 FQNEAQ (reference sequence). The V end lost 4 bases, the J end lost 0 bases, and 12 bases lay between the germline ends. The CDR3 covers 15 residues. This chain's CDR3 is CASSYLGGMNTEAFF. The CDR3, as DNA: TGTGCCAGCAGCTACCTAGGGGGTATGAACACTGAAGCTTTCTTT.

V usage is TRBV19 and J usage is TRBJ1-5; TRBD1 is a possible D gene (5 bases). This CDR3 is 14 amino acids long. Germline loops: CDR1 LNHDA, CDR2 SQIVND (reference sequence). V shed 7 bases and J shed 6 bases, with 16 bases lying between them. The CDR3 DNA sequence: TGTGCCAGTACCCCGACAGCCTCCGGTCAGCCCCAGCATTTT. This sequence encodes CASTPTASGQPQHF.

CDR3 in DNA: TGTGCCAGCAGCTTAAAGGGCGCGTACGGTCAGCCCCAGCATTTT. Translated: CASSLKGAYGQPQHF. The chain carries TRBV7-8 and TRBJ1-5, with D unresolved. Trimming cost V 2 bases and J 6 bases, with 14 bases left between them. Looked up from germline, CDR1 is SGHVS and CDR2 is FQNEAQ. The CDR3 is 15 residues long.

This rearrangement joins TRBV19 to TRBJ2-3; 9 bases agree with TRBD1. This CDR3 has 14 amino acids. Germline CDR1 is LNHDA and CDR2 is SQIVND (reference sequence). Trimming removed 6 bases from V and 4 bases from J; junction bases left unmatched: 5. The CDR3 DNA reads as TGTGCCAGTAGAAGGACAGGGGATTCAGATACGCAGTATTTT. This encodes CASRRTGDSDTQYF.

The V gene is TRBV7-2, the J gene TRBJ2-7; no reliable D call. CDR1 is SGHTA and CDR2 is FQGNSA in the germline V gene. The CDR3 runs 15 residues. V shed 2 bases and J shed 4 bases, with 15 bases lying between them. CDR3 DNA sequence: TGTGCCAGCAGCTTACAGCCCAGTAGGGCGTACGAGCAGTACTTC. This translates into CASSLQPSRAYEQYF.

This sequence joins TRBV27 and TRBJ2-7; 8 bases fit TRBD2. Germline V gene sequence: CDR1 MNHEY, CDR2 SMNVEV (reference sequence). V lost 6 bases, J lost 4 bases, and 14 bases stayed unmatched. This CDR3 is built from 16 residues. CDR3: CASRPGTGLGAYEQYF. As DNA, the CDR3 is TGTGCCAGCAGGCCTGGGACGGGACTAGGGGCGTACGAGCAGTACTTC.

The CDR3 region has the DNA TGTGCCAGCAGCAAAACAGGGGGGAGTAGAAATGAGCAGTTCTTC. Its translation: CASSKTGGSRNEQFF. V usage is TRBV7-9 and J usage is TRBJ2-1, with 8 bases identical to TRBD1. This CDR3 spans 15 amino acids. The trim removed 5 bases at V and 7 bases at J, leaving 10 bases unmatched. Germline V gene sequence: CDR1 SEHNR, CDR2 FQNEAQ (reference sequence).

V and J are TRBV7-6 and TRBJ2-7; D unclear. In germline, CDR1 is SGHVS, CDR2 FNYEAQ. Trimming stripped 5 bases from V and 0 bases from J, with 14 bases between. The CDR3 spans 15 residues. The chain's CDR3 is CASSPQPAGSYEQYF. CDR3 DNA: TGTGCCAGCAGCCCCCAACCGGCCGGCTCCTACGAGCAGTACTTC.

This clone was counted between two and nine times. In the same sample, other DNA sequences code for this CDR3. The chain links TRBV7-3 to TRBJ2-7, with D possibly matching TRBD1 (5 bases). V was clipped by 2 bases and J by 0 bases, with 14 bases between them. CDR1 is SGHTA, CDR2 FQGTGA, per germline. The CDR3 covers 16 residues. The CDR3 here is CASSLWSGPSSYEQYF. The CDR3 nucleotides read TGTGCCAGCAGCTTATGGTCAGGGCCTAGCTCCTACGAGCAGTACTTC.

The chain employs TRBV20-1 and TRBJ2-7, with D perhaps being TRBD1 or TRBD2 (5 bases each). The CDR3 runs to 11 residues. V was pared by 5 bases and J by 7 bases, with 12 bases between. Germline assignment: CDR1 DFQATT and CDR2 SNEGSKA (reference sequence). The CDR3 sequence: CSAGGPLEQYF. In DNA form, the CDR3 reads TGCAGTGCTGGGGGACCGTTGGAGCAGTACTTC.

V and J are TRBV6-5 and TRBJ2-7; D may be TRBD1 or TRBD2 (5 bases each). The CDR3 sequence is 15 residues long. V was clipped by 6 bases and J by 2 bases, with 17 bases between them. Germline V gives CDR1 MNHEY, CDR2 SVGAGI. The CDR3 loop is CASRSPGTEPYEQYF. The CDR3 bases are TGTGCCAGCAGGTCTCCCGGGACGGAACCCTACGAGCAGTACTTC.

This clone was recorded once. V usage is TRBV7-7 and J usage is TRBJ2-1; a possible D gene is TRBD2 (5 bases). The CDR3 runs 13 residues. Per the germline V gene, CDR1 is SSHAT and CDR2 is FNYEAQ (reference sequence). Trimming took off 3 bases at V and 5 bases at J, with 8 bases between the two ends. CDR3 DNA: TGTGCCAGCAGCTTTTCAGCGGACAATGAGCAGTTCTTC. Protein sequence: CASSFSADNEQFF.

The chain combines TRBV28 with TRBJ2-7; D perhaps matches TRBD2 (6 bases). The CDR3 loop spans 13 amino acids. Deletions cut 7 bases from V and 2 bases from J, with 12 bases between. Germline assignment: CDR1 MDHEN and CDR2 SYDVKM. CDR3 bases: TGTGCCAGCAATGAGGGAGGACCCTACGAGCAGTACTTC. Protein sequence: CASNEGGPYEQYF.

J is TRBJ1-1 and V is TRBV4-1; the D gene is possibly TRBD1 (5 bases). Trimming shortened V by 2 bases and J by 3 bases, and 13 bases separated the two germline ends. CDR1 and CDR2 (germline): MGHRA, YSYEKL. This CDR3 is built from 15 residues. CDR3 in DNA: TGCGCCAGCAGCCAACTAGGGGTGGTGGACACTGAAGCTTTCTTT. Protein sequence: CASSQLGVVDTEAFF.

The rearrangement joins TRBV6-6 to TRBJ1-1; D ambiguous. Germline CDR1 MNHNY, CDR2 SVGAGI (reference sequence). V lost 0 bases, J lost 0 bases, and 5 bases lay in between. This CDR3 has 14 residues. The CDR3 is CASSYSVVNTEAFF. The DNA for the CDR3 is TGTGCCAGCAGTTACTCCGTGGTGAACACTGAAGCTTTCTTT.

J is TRBJ2-1 and V is TRBV5-1, with 12 bases identical to TRBD2. This CDR3 comprises 16 residues. The J segment lost 4 bases and the V segment lost 6 bases, leaving 8 bases of the junction unmatched. Germline CDR1 SGHRS, CDR2 YFSETQ. CDR3 residues: CASTLTSGSLYNEQFF. The CDR3, as DNA: TGCGCCAGCACCCTGACTAGCGGGAGTCTATACAATGAGCAGTTCTTC.

J is TRBJ2-2 and V is TRBV28, with 8 bases fitting TRBD2. CDR1 is MDHEN, CDR2 SYDVKM, per germline. The CDR3 covers 14 residues. The J segment lost 7 bases and the V segment lost 8 bases, leaving 9 bases of the junction unmatched. The CDR3 nucleotides are TGTGCCAGCCTAGTAGCGGGATCGGTCGGGGAGCTGTTTTTT. It yields the protein CASLVAGSVGELFF.

The table lists this clone with a count of one. The rearrangement uses TRBV5-4 and TRBJ2-7; TRBD1 might be the D (5 bases). The CDR3 is 14 amino acids. In germline, CDR1 is SGHNT, CDR2 YYREEE (reference sequence). V was pared by 5 bases and J by 6 bases, with 18 bases between. The CDR3 DNA sequence: TGTGCCAGCAGTCAAGTACAGGCCTACGGCGAGCAGTACTTC. Protein product: CASSQVQAYGEQYF.

This chain joins TRBV6-5 and TRBJ1-2, with D unclear. The CDR3 totals 13 residues. V was cut by 5 bases and J by 4 bases, with 11 bases left in between. Germline CDR1 and CDR2: MNHEY and SVGAGI. Written as DNA, the CDR3 is TGTGCCAGCAGTGCCGGCCGGGCCTATGGCTACACCTTC. This encodes CASSAGRAYGYTF.

V usage is TRBV5-6 and J usage is TRBJ1-2; 7 positions match TRBD1. The CDR3 has 15 amino acids. V lost 4 bases to trimming and J lost 5 bases; unmatched junction nucleotides: 11. Germline V gene sequence: CDR1 SGHDT, CDR2 YYEEEE. The CDR3 nucleotides are TGTGCCAGCAGCCGCCCACAGGGGATTCGGTATGGCTACACCTTC. It translates to CASSRPQGIRYGYTF.

The rearrangement joins TRBV7-2 to TRBJ2-3, with TRBD2 matching 14 bases. The CDR3 covers 17 residues. From germline, CDR1 is SGHTA and CDR2 FQGNSA. V was clipped by 4 bases and J by 7 bases; unmatched bases: 10. The CDR3: CASSSGGLAGEGYTQYF. In DNA, the CDR3 is TGTGCCAGCAGCTCGGGGGGACTAGCGGGAGAAGGTTATACGCAGTATTTT.

The J gene is TRBJ2-2, the V gene TRBV5-1; 8 nucleotides line up with TRBD2. The CDR3 sequence is 15 residues long. V gave up 4 bases and J gave up 5 bases; unmatched junction bases: 7. CDR1 and CDR2 (germline): SGHRS, YFSETQ. In nucleotides, the CDR3 is TGCGCCAGCAGCCAGGGACTAGTAGGGACCGGGGAGCTGTTTTTT. It codes for CASSQGLVGTGELFF.

DNA for the CDR3: TGCGCCAGCAGCTTGGGTTCTAGCGTCACGTGGAAGAACACCGGGGAGCTGTTTTTT. Translation: CASSLGSSVTWKNTGELFF. The V and J genes are TRBV5-1 and TRBJ2-2, with D possibly matching TRBD2 (6 bases). V shed 0 bases and J shed 1 base, with 19 bases lying between them. From germline, CDR1 is SGHRS and CDR2 YFSETQ. This CDR3 has 19 residues.

The rearrangement uses TRBV10-2 and TRBJ1-2; D is perhaps TRBD1 (5 bases). V was clipped by 7 bases and J by 1 base, with 10 bases between them. The CDR3 has 13 residues. From germline, CDR1 is WSHSY and CDR2 SAAADI. The CDR3 here is CASTGLSNYGYTF. The CDR3 DNA reads TGCGCCAGCACGGGACTGAGTAACTATGGCTACACCTTC.

This rearrangement joins TRBV18 to TRBJ1-6; 7 nucleotides match TRBD1. The germline V gene has CDR1 KGHSH and CDR2 LQKENI. V was pared by 3 bases and J by 5 bases, with 7 bases of the junction left unmatched. This CDR3 spans 16 amino acids. The CDR3 DNA sequence: TGTGCCAGCTCACCGCCCGGGACAGATAATAATTCACCCCTCCACTTT. This translates into CASSPPGTDNNSPLHF.

The CDR3 region has the DNA TGTGCCAGCAGCTTAGCACTAGCGCTCCACACCGGGGAGCTGTTTTTT. It specifies CASSLALALHTGELFF. V is TRBV7-2 and J is TRBJ2-2; 7 bases agree with TRBD2. Germline CDR1 is SGHTA and CDR2 is FQGNSA. This CDR3 is 16 amino acids long. The V segment lost 0 bases and the J segment 3 bases; nucleotides outside the gene matches: 4.

The chain employs TRBV19 and TRBJ2-7; TRBD1 or TRBD2 may be the D gene (5 bases each). The V end was cut by 1 base, the J end by 3 bases, with 10 bases between. The CDR3 is 14 residues long. Germline CDR1 and CDR2: LNHDA and SQIVND (reference sequence). The CDR3 DNA sequence: TGTGCCAGTAGTATAGCCGGGACGGGCTACGAGCAGTACTTC. This encodes CASSIAGTGYEQYF.